A selection of T cell receptor beta chains follows, all from one sample in a study of T cells expressing NK-cell markers. Using the 5' RACE reads, TCRdb records one entry per CDR3 protein without DNA. This repertoire comprises roughly 120,000 distinct CDR3 sequences; its ten largest clones make up around a sixth. The specimen sequenced was blood T cells: a sorted CD56 or NKG2C T cell subset, CD4+ or CD8+ T cells, or bulk PBMC T cells (not recorded which). These receptor sequences come from a woman aged 18-70 years in good health. Both conserved end residues are part of each CDR3.

V	J	CDR3
TRBV9	TRBJ1-1	CASSVGSGHTEAFF
TRBV6-2/TRBV6-3	TRBJ2-3	CASSQTTLTDTQYF
TRBV6-2/TRBV6-3	TRBJ1-2	CASSHDRASDGYTF
TRBV10-3	TRBJ1-1	CAISDFGNTEAFF
TRBV5-6	TRBJ1-1	CASSLVPGQGNTEAFF
TRBV12-3/TRBV12-4	TRBJ2-5	CASRGTSGRSQETQYF
TRBV7-6	TRBJ2-3	CASSHGETGWFTDTQYF
TRBV6-5	TRBJ2-1	CASSYLGNEQFF
TRBV20-1	TRBJ2-7	CSARGSSGVEEQYF
TRBV9	TRBJ2-1	CASSVFGLNEQFF
TRBV28	TRBJ1-1	CASTLSAANTEAFF
TRBV5-1	TRBJ1-5	CASRLGLGGNQPQHF
TRBV4-3	TRBJ2-1	CASSQGSGTSGEQFF
TRBV29-1	TRBJ2-2	CSVLWGSLSTGELFF
TRBV6-1	TRBJ2-1	CASSRQGPYNEQFF
TRBV29-1	TRBJ2-1	CSVEGRNLQFEQFF